The rows below give T cell receptor beta chains drawn from one sample of a study of cytomegalovirus exposure and HLA in healthy donors. Clones were sequenced by immunoSEQ multiplex PCR, and TCRdb holds only the in-frame ones, with some missing. The sample has about 110,000 clones, around 86% seen once; the top ten hold 2.2%. Sequenced material: PBMCs. The receptors here all came from a woman under 40 in good health and CMV-seronegative. Both conserved end residues are part of each CDR3. A D gene is named only where the DNA matches it firmly. A row's size may be missing; if present it is once, few, many or a size class.

D,V,size,J,DNA,CDR3
.,TRBV18,.,TRBJ2-7,TGTGCCAGCTCACCTCGCTGGGGGGACTACGAGCAGTACTTC,CASSPRWGDYEQYF
.,TRBV20-1,.,TRBJ2-3,TGCAGTGTCCGACAGACAGATACGCAGTATTTT,CSVRQTDTQYF
TRBD1,TRBV15,.,TRBJ1-1,TGTGCCACCAGCAGGGACAGGATGATTGGGGACACTGAAGCTTTCTTT,CATSRDRMIGDTEAFF
TRBD1,TRBV5-6,.,TRBJ2-5,TGTGCCAGCAGCTTAGGCCCAGGGGGGACCCAGTACTTC,CASSLGPGGTQYF
TRBD1,TRBV5-1,.,TRBJ2-1,TGCGCCAGCAGCTTGGTTTTCACAGGGGGCCAAAATGAGCAGTTCTTC,CASSLVFTGGQNEQFF
TRBD1,TRBV27,.,TRBJ1-1,TGTGCCAGCAGTTTAGGGGACAGGGAGAACACTGAAGCTTTCTTT,CASSLGDRENTEAFF
TRBD2,TRBV5-4,.,TRBJ2-2,TGTGCCAGCAGAAATGGGACTAGCGGGAGGGCACGAACCGGGGAGCTGTTTTTT,CASRNGTSGRARTGELFF
TRBD1,TRBV25-1,.,TRBJ2-7,TGTGCCAGCAGTGAAGGAGGACAGGGGTACTTC,CASSEGGQGYF
TRBD1,TRBV10-3,once,TRBJ1-5,TGTGCCATCAGTGAGCAGAGGGGGCGAGGGCAGCCCCAGCATTTT,CAISEQRGRGQPQHF
TRBD1,TRBV7-6,.,TRBJ1-1,TGTGCCAGCAGCCCTCTCCCCCAGGGGGCCTCTTTTGAAGCTTTCTTT,CASSPLPQGASFEAFF
.,TRBV5-6,.,TRBJ1-4,TGTGCCAGCAGCTTGGGCTTTATGGCCCAAAAGCTGTTTTTT,CASSLGFMAQKLFF
.,TRBV6-1,once,TRBJ1-2,TGTGCCAGCAGAATACTCGGTTATGGCTACACCTTC,CASRILGYGYTF
.,TRBV5-1,.,TRBJ2-3,TGCGCCAGCAGCTCCTTTGAGGGTAGCACAGATACGCAGTATTTT,CASSSFEGSTDTQYF
.,TRBV18,.,TRBJ2-3,TGTGCCAGCTCACCATCAGGGGCAGATACGCAGTATTTT,CASSPSGADTQYF
.,TRBV5-4,.,TRBJ2-3,TGTGCCAGCAGCCCGAATGGGGGGGATACGCAGTATTTT,CASSPNGGDTQYF
.,TRBV21-1,.,TRBJ2-1,TGTGCCAGCAGCAAAGACGGTTTTGGGACTAGCGGGAGGGTAAGCTCCTACAATGAGCAGTTCTTC,CASSKDGFGTSGRVSSYNEQFF
TRBD1,TRBV28,.,TRBJ2-7,TGTGCCAGCAGTTTGGGGTTGAGGACAGGTTCCTACGAGCAGTACTTC,CASSLGLRTGSYEQYF
.,TRBV5-1,.,TRBJ2-1,TGCGCCAGCAGCTTGCGTCCTGGGGGCGAGCAGTTCTTC,CASSLRPGGEQFF
.,TRBV4-1,.,TRBJ2-7,TGCGCCAGCAGCGACCCAGGGGCGAAAACGGGGGAGCAGTACTTC,CASSDPGAKTGEQYF
.,TRBV5-1,.,TRBJ2-7,TGCGCCAGCAGCTTGGGGAGCGCTCTCCCCCACGAGCAGTACTTC,CASSLGSALPHEQYF
.,TRBV6-1,.,TRBJ2-7,TGTGCCAGCAATCAACCCCTGCCTAGGGAGGACGAGCAGTACTTC,CASNQPLPREDEQYF
.,TRBV11-2,.,TRBJ2-5,TGTGCCAGCAGCAACAGAATTGGGGAGTTAGAGACCCAGTACTTC,CASSNRIGELETQYF